Each of the 3 T cell receptor beta chains below was sequenced from the same sample in a study of somatic mutations in cytotoxic T cells in rheumatoid arthritis. The protocol was immunoSEQ multiplex PCR, while the TCRdb copy is restricted to in-frame clones and leaves out a portion. The top ten clones hold approximately 4.9% of a sample with 7,000 to 9,500 clones, 75% to 80% of them seen once. The specimen was CD8+ T cells sorted from blood. The receptor set was obtained from an adult with rheumatoid arthritis.

This chain links TRBV19 with TRBJ2-1, with TRBD1 matching 7 bases. The germline CDR1 and CDR2 sequences are LNHDA and SQIVND (reference sequence). V dropped 3 bases and J dropped 8; count of bases not matched to a gene: 16. The CDR3 has 17 residues. CDR3 sequence reads: CASSISLRQGVFDEQFF. CDR3 nucleotide sequence: TGTGCCAGTAGTATCTCTCTACGGCAGGGGGTTTTCGATGAGCAGTTCTTC. The variable domain in full, with the rest retrieved from reference TRBV19 and TRBJ2-1, is DGGITQSPKYLFRKEGQNVTLSCEQNLNHDAMYWYRQDPGQGLRLIYYSQIVNDFQKGDIAEGYSVSREKKESFPLTVTSAQKNPTAFYLCASSISLRQGVFDEQFFGPGTRLTVL.

This chain links TRBV7-6 with TRBJ2-2, with TRBD2 matching 12 bases. CDR1 is SGHVS and CDR2 is FNYEAQ in the germline V gene. V shed 4 bases and J 3 bases; nucleotides not matched to a gene: 3. This CDR3 spans 16 amino acids. In DNA, the CDR3 is TGTGCCAGCAGCTCTAGCGGGGGGGTGGACACCGGGGAGCTGTTTTTT. Translated, it gives CASSSSGGVDTGELFF.

This chain links TRBV19 with TRBJ1-1, with D unclear. CDR1 is LNHDA, CDR2 SQIVND, per germline (reference sequence). Trimming cost V 3 bases and J 1 base, with 12 bases left between them. This CDR3 contains 15 residues. The CDR3 region has the DNA TGTGCCAGTAGTATCCTGGGTCTGGGGAACACTGAAGCTTTCTTT. It specifies CASSILGLGNTEAFF. The full variable domain, with the rest looked up from reference TRBV19 and TRBJ1-1, is DGGITQSPKYLFRKEGQNVTLSCEQNLNHDAMYWYRQDPGQGLRLIYYSQIVNDFQKGDIAEGYSVSREKKESFPLTVTSAQKNPTAFYLCASSILGLGNTEAFFGQGTRLTVV.